This TCR beta chain is drawn from a study of cytomegalovirus exposure and HLA in healthy donors. Regarding the study as a whole: Some V segments, TRBV6-2 and TRBV6-3 among them, were indistinguishable and were therefore excluded.

Note on this clone: Its antigen is still unknown.

In germline, CDR1 is SGHNT, CDR2 YENEEA. The CDR3 is 13 amino acids. Trimming stripped 2 bases from V and 9 bases from J, with 11 bases between. The PCR made use of 60 Vbeta and 13 Jbeta primers. Some clones are missing from TCRdb's copy, which holds only in-frame ones; the method was immunoSEQ multiplex PCR. In the table there are roughly 120,000 clones, around 67% of which are singletons. J is TRBJ2-1 and V is TRBV11-3; D is possibly TRBD1 (6 bases). Source material: PBMCs. The clonotype comes from a woman in her forties in good health and CMV-seronegative. The CDR3 DNA follows: TGTGCCAGCAGCTTAATACAGGGCGGTGAGCAGTTCTTC. It yields the protein CASSLIQGGEQFF.